These T cell receptor beta chains were read from a single sample in a study of preoperative IRX-2 immunotherapy in early breast cancer. Method: immunoSEQ multiplex PCR; TCRdb's copy keeps in-frame clones and lacks some. Seen here are under 20,000 clones, roughly 80% observed once, and the top ten hold roughly 1.2%. Here the sequenced sample was lymph node tissue, taken after IRX-2 immunotherapy. The receptors derive from a human donor with breast cancer. The CDR3 runs from the conserved cysteine through the conserved F or W. D genes are given only for firm matches.

CASSSRTNSGKLFF TRBV19 .
CASTPLSYEQYF TRBV19 .
CATSRGGGPYEQYF TRBV15 TRBD2
CASSQSNGRFGYEQYF TRBV16 .
CAWTRGQGLNTEAFF TRBV30 .
CASSPHVDSTNTGELFF TRBV18 .
CASSSLLAGVSSYNEQFF TRBV5-1 TRBD2
CASSMTSGTTYEQYF TRBV6-8 TRBD2
CAAVQGASNEKLFF TRBV30 .
CASSSQQGTEAFF TRBV19 .
CASSLYWQGSNQPQHF TRBV28 .
CASSDREGTDTQYF TRBV19 TRBD1
CASSLGAAGGEKLFF TRBV7-6 TRBD1
CASSLLVSDTGELFF TRBV28 .
CASSFGQSSYNEQFF TRBV11-3 .
CASSLQGVGTGELFF TRBV28 TRBD1
CASSPGNSGGNEQFF TRBV18 TRBD2
CASTHNRDRGPSYEQYF TRBV6-8 TRBD1
CASSIGRGGVTDTQYF TRBV19 TRBD2
CASSPQTGLNYGYTF TRBV18 TRBD1
CASSRDMNTEAFF TRBV25-1 .
CASSHPGQESFF TRBV19 TRBD1
CASSFSDSNQPQHF TRBV11-3 .
CASSDTGGSGELFF TRBV2 TRBD2
CASSIDPRQPQHF TRBV19 .
CAWSFLGPTNYGYTF TRBV30 .
CASREGPKNGYTF TRBV19 .
CASSIRGSGELFF TRBV19 .
CASSAIRDRGQEQFF TRBV6-8 TRBD1
CAISLGTGGFGTEAFF TRBV10-3 TRBD1
CASSTDRAGNTIYF TRBV28 TRBD1
CASSLMDPREETQYF TRBV5-1 .
CASLRDTPNTGELFF TRBV10-3 .
CAWRDKSFGANVLTF TRBV30 .
CASSQNRGDTEAFF TRBV1 .
CASSISGGGVYTF TRBV19 .
CASSRDWGNSPLHF TRBV14 .
CASRGGTSGGYEQFF TRBV6-8 TRBD2
CAISESDGSNQPQHF TRBV10-3 .
CASSRPGGIGNTIYF TRBV28 .
CASSSFGAGVNNEQFF TRBV11-3 .
CASSSSGRAYNEQFF TRBV7-4 TRBD2
CASSMNTMNYGYTF TRBV19 .
CASSWGKGNQPQHF TRBV10-2 .
CASKRGDQETQYF TRBV6-8 .
CASSYPRAGVHSPLHF TRBV6-8 .
CAWTPGGAMNTEAFF TRBV30 .
CASSPPGFEQYF TRBV18 .
CASSPGQSGETQYF TRBV10-2 .
CASSYIAKNIQYF TRBV28 .
CASSPDYQETQYF TRBV18 .
CASRFAQGNNQPQHF TRBV27 .